Below, 11 T cell receptor beta chains from the same sample are listed, as sequenced in a study of T cells in Graves' hyperthyroidism and ophthalmopathy. TCR beta CDR3 regions were amplified from RNA transcripts. When the TCR CDR3 underwent first-round RT-PCR, the HTBI primer set was used. TCRdb reprocessed the multiplex PCR reads via MiXCR and lists one record per CDR3 protein. The repertoire has approximately 600,000 distinct CDR3 sequences, under 20% of them found once; the top ten carry 3.5% to 4%. The sequencing sample was made of blood. These receptor sequences come from a woman aged 25 to 45 with Graves' hyperthyroidism.

Only a few counts were recorded for this clonotype. CDR3 in DNA: TGTGCCAGCAGTTACCCCGCGGAGACCCAGTACTTC. As protein: CASSYPAETQYF. The genes are TRBV6-2 or TRBV6-3 and TRBJ2-5; D is ambiguous. The CDR3 is 12 amino acids. Trimming removed 2 bases from V and 5 bases from J, with 6 bases in between. Germline V gene data show CDR1 as MNHEY and CDR2 as SVGEGT.

This clonotype showed up many times. V and J are TRBV30 and TRBJ1-1; D ambiguous. The CDR3 extends over 13 amino acids. CDR1 and CDR2 (germline): GTSNPN, SVGIG (reference sequence). V was trimmed by 4 bases and J by 3 bases, leaving 12 bases between them. The CDR3 here is CAWTSDTYTEAFF. CDR3 DNA sequence: TGTGCCTGGACTTCGGATACCTACACTGAAGCTTTCTTT. Complete variable domain (other parts from reference TRBV30 and TRBJ1-1): SQTIHQWPATLVQPVGSPLSLECTVEGTSNPNLYWYRQAAGRGLQLLFYSVGIGQISSEVPQNLSASRPQDRQFILSSKKLLLSDSGFYLCAWTSDTYTEAFFGQGTRLTVV.

This rearrangement joins TRBV28 to TRBJ1-2; TRBD1 aligns across 8 bases. CDR1 and CDR2 (germline): MDHEN, SYDVKM. CDR3 length equals 13 residues. V trimming: 3 bases; J trimming: 8 bases; junction bases outside the gene matches: 5. This CDR3 reads CASSLAGGAGYTF. The CDR3 DNA follows: TGTGCCAGCAGTTTGGCAGGGGGCGCCGGCTACACCTTC.

In its sample, this clonotype was seen a few times. The V and J genes are TRBV7-6 and TRBJ2-1, with D possibly TRBD1 on 5 matching bases. The CDR3 loop spans 16 amino acids. Germline CDR1 and CDR2: SGHVS and FNYEAQ. V lost 0 bases and J 3 bases, leaving 12 bases between the germline ends. CDR3 region: CASSLAQGSIYNEQFF. In DNA form, the CDR3 reads TGTGCCAGCAGCTTAGCCCAGGGTAGTATCTACAATGAGCAGTTCTTC.

This clonotype was recorded a few times. A much larger clone differs by one base, so this may be a read error. The J gene is TRBJ1-4, the V gene TRBV30; no reliable D call. With 3 bases removed from V and 8 bases from J, the gap between germline ends came to 10 bases. This CDR3 comprises 12 residues. From germline, CDR1 is GTSNPN and CDR2 SVGIG (reference sequence). Written as DNA, the CDR3 is TGTGCCTGGAGCCGGACCAGAGAAAAACTGTTTTTT. It yields the protein CAWSRTREKLFF. Variable domain in full (rest from reference TRBV30 and TRBJ1-4): SQTIHQWPATLVQPVGSPLSLECTVEGTSNPNLYWYRQAAGRGLQLLFYSVGIGQISSEVPQNLSASRPQDRQFILSSKKLLLSDSGFYLCAWSRTREKLFFGSGTQLSVL.

The table lists this clonotype with a few counts. DNA for the CDR3: TGTGCCAGCAGTTCCTACAGGGTACGGGATGAAGCTTTCTTT. Translated: CASSSYRVRDEAFF. The rearrangement links TRBV6-1 to TRBJ1-1; a possible D gene is TRBD1 (6 bases). Trimming took off 5 bases at V and 7 bases at J, with 17 bases between the two ends. Germline loops: CDR1 MNHNS, CDR2 SASEGT. This CDR3 is 14 amino acids long.

The V gene is TRBV7-9, the J gene TRBJ2-5; D is ambiguous. This CDR3 region has 14 residues. CDR1 is SEHNR and CDR2 is FQNEAQ in the germline V gene (reference sequence). Trimming took off 3 bases at V and 0 bases at J, with 8 bases between the two ends. CDR3 sequence: CASSLAEYQETQYF. CDR3 sequence (DNA): TGTGCCAGCAGCTTGGCAGAGTACCAAGAGACCCAGTACTTC.

The CDR3 coding sequence is TGTGCCAGCAGAAGACAGGGACTACAAGGCTACACCTTC. Translated: CASRRQGLQGYTF. The gene calls are TRBV7-9 and TRBJ1-2; 7 bases agree with TRBD1. CDR1 and CDR2 (germline): SEHNR, FQNEAQ (reference sequence). With V trimmed by 6 bases and J by 8 bases, 9 bases remained unmatched. The CDR3 sequence is 13 residues long.

This clonotype was recorded at least ten times. The chain recombines TRBV30 with TRBJ1-6, with D uncertain. The length of the CDR3 is 13 residues. Trimming left V 5 bases short and J 10 bases short, with 15 bases between. Germline loops: CDR1 GTSNPN, CDR2 SVGIG (reference sequence). The CDR3 nucleotides read TGTGCCTGGCGCCGGGGAGGAGAGTCACCCCTCCACTTT. Translated: CAWRRGGESPLHF. Combining the CDR3 with reference TRBV30 and TRBJ1-6 gives the whole variable domain SQTIHQWPATLVQPVGSPLSLECTVEGTSNPNLYWYRQAAGRGLQLLFYSVGIGQISSEVPQNLSASRPQDRQFILSSKKLLLSDSGFYLCAWRRGGESPLHFGNGTRLTVT.

This clonotype was observed many times. The chain employs TRBV7-2 and TRBJ1-1; the D gene is possibly TRBD1 (6 bases). The CDR3 has 13 residues. The germline V gene has CDR1 SGHTA and CDR2 FQGNSA. Deletions cut 4 bases from V and 13 bases from J, with 19 bases between. In DNA form, the CDR3 reads TGTGCCAGCAGCTCACTACAGGGATCAGTGGTTTTCTTT. This codes for CASSSLQGSVVFF. The whole variable domain, remainder taken from reference TRBV7-2 and TRBJ1-1, is GAGVSQSPSNKVTEKGKDVELRCDPISGHTALYWYRQSLGQGLEFLIYFQGNSAPDKSGLPSDRFSAERTGGSVSTLTIQRTQQEDSAVYLCASSSLQGSVVFFGQGTRLTVV.

This chain connects TRBV5-5 to TRBJ2-2; the D gene could be TRBD1 or TRBD2 (5 bases each). Looked up from germline, CDR1 is SGHKS and CDR2 is YYEKEE (reference sequence). The CDR3 consists of 15 residues. V was shortened by 2 bases and J by 0 bases, with 8 bases between the two germline ends. CDR3 residues: CASSFGTPNTGELFF. Written as DNA, the CDR3 is TGTGCCAGCAGCTTCGGGACCCCGAACACCGGGGAGCTGTTTTTT.